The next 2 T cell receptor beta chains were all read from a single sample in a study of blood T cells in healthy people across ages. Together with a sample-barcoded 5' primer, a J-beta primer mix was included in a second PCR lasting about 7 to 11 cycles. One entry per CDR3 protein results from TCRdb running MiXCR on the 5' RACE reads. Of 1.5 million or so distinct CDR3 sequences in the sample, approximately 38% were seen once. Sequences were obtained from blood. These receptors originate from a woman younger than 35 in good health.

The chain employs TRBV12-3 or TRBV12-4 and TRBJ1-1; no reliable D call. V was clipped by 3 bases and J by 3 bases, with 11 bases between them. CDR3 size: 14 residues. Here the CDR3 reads CASSLVSAYTEAFF. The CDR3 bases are TGTGCCAGCAGTTTGGTTTCGGCCTACACTGAAGCTTTCTTT.

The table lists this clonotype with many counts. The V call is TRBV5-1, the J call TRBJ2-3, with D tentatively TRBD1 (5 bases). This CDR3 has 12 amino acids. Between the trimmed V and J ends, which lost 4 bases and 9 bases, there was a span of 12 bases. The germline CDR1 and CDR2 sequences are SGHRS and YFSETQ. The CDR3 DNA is TGCGCCAGCAGCGGACCCCAGGGAACGCAGTATTTT. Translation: CASSGPQGTQYF.